These 7 T cell receptor beta chains came from one sample sequenced in a study of cytomegalovirus exposure and HLA in healthy donors. Primers: 60 Vbeta forward and 13 Jbeta reverse. Profiled with immunoSEQ multiplex PCR; TCRdb holds only in-frame clones, not every one. Altogether fewer than 200,000 clones are present, 82% being singletons, with the ten largest covering around 1.5%. The source material was PBMCs. The receptors derive from a male donor in good health and CMV-seronegative.

CDR3 coding DNA: TGTGCCAGCAGTGGAATAGCGGGGGCCAGAGCTCTAGACGAGCAGTACTTC. Translating it yields CASSGIAGARALDEQYF. The V and J genes are TRBV11-2 and TRBJ2-7, with 9 nucleotides matching TRBD2. CDR3 length: 17 amino acids. Trimming removed 6 bases from V and 5 bases from J; junction bases left unmatched: 17. Germline CDR1 SGHAT, CDR2 FQNNGV.

Judged by abundance, this clone is medium-sized. The genes are TRBV28 and TRBJ2-3; 7 bases agree with TRBD1. V lost 8 bases to trimming and J lost 0 bases; unmatched junction nucleotides: 2. The germline V gene encodes CDR1 MDHEN and CDR2 SYDVKM. The CDR3 is 13 residues long. The CDR3 here is CASGTESTDTQYF. For the CDR3, the DNA is TGTGCCAGCGGGACAGAGAGCACAGATACGCAGTATTTT.

This chain connects TRBV19 to TRBJ2-2, with D tentatively TRBD1 (5 bases). The V gene lost 5 bases and the J gene lost 0 bases, with 13 bases spanning the gap. The CDR3 sequence is 16 residues long. Germline V CDR1 and CDR2: LNHDA, SQIVND (reference sequence). CDR3 sequence (DNA): TGTGCCAGTAGTCTCAGACAGTTCACGAACACCGGGGAGCTGTTTTTT. It translates to CASSLRQFTNTGELFF.

The chain has TRBV30 and TRBJ1-1, with 9 bases identical to TRBD1. V lost 1 base and J lost 4; bases outside the gene matches: 10. The CDR3 loop spans 16 amino acids. From germline, CDR1 is GTSNPN and CDR2 SVGIG (reference sequence). The DNA for the CDR3 is TGTGCCTGGAGTGGGGGGACAGGGAGGAGGATCACTGAAGCTTTCTTT. Protein: CAWSGGTGRRITEAFF.

The CDR3 here is CASSPGTGEVANQPQHF. The CDR3 region has the DNA TGTGCCAGCTCACCCGGGACAGGGGAGGTTGCAAATCAGCCCCAGCATTTT. This rearrangement joins TRBV18 to TRBJ1-5; TRBD1 agrees at 10 bases. V lost 3 bases, J lost 4 bases, and 9 bases stayed unmatched. This CDR3 spans 17 amino acids. Germline CDR1 reads KGHSH; CDR2 reads LQKENI. Complete variable domain (other parts from reference TRBV18 and TRBJ1-5): NAGVMQNPRHLVRRRGQEARLRCSPMKGHSHVYWYRQLPEEGLKFMVYLQKENIIDESGMPKERFSAEFPKEGPSILRIQQVVRGDSAAYFCASSPGTGEVANQPQHFGDGTRLSIL.

The chain carries TRBV5-5 and TRBJ2-7; TRBD1 agrees at 7 bases. The V segment lost 4 bases and the J segment 0 bases; nucleotides outside the gene matches: 1. The germline V gene has CDR1 SGHKS and CDR2 YYEKEE (reference sequence). The CDR3 spans 13 residues. The CDR3 DNA sequence: TGTGCCAGCAGCGGGGACAGCTCCTACGAGCAGTACTTC. This encodes CASSGDSSYEQYF.

V gene TRBV12-2 combines with J gene TRBJ2-3; the table names TRBD1, a call not compared with the DNA. TRBV12-2 is termed a pseudogene. This CDR3 has 16 amino acids. The CDR3 DNA sequence: TGTGCAAGTCGACGGGACCCCACAGGGGCCACAGATACGCAGTATTTT. Translated, it gives CASRRDPTGATDTQYF.